The sample holds many counts of the clone carrying this TCR beta chain. MiXCR, run by TCRdb on the 5' RACE reads, gives a single entry per CDR3 protein. The table shows about 21,000 distinct CDR3 sequences, with roughly 15% occurring only once. These data come from a study of neurological immune-mediated disorders. CDR1 is SGHAT, CDR2 FQNNGV, per germline. Trimming took 1 base from V and 5 from J, leaving 8 bases between them. The CDR3 sequence is 13 residues long. This TCR derives from a female donor with HTLV-1-associated myelopathy (HAM/TSP). Sequenced sample: PBMCs. V usage is TRBV11-2 and J usage is TRBJ2-5, with no clear D. The CDR3 here is CASSLGLGETQYF. DNA of the CDR3: TGTGCCAGCAGCTTAGGGCTTGGGGAGACCCAGTACTTC.